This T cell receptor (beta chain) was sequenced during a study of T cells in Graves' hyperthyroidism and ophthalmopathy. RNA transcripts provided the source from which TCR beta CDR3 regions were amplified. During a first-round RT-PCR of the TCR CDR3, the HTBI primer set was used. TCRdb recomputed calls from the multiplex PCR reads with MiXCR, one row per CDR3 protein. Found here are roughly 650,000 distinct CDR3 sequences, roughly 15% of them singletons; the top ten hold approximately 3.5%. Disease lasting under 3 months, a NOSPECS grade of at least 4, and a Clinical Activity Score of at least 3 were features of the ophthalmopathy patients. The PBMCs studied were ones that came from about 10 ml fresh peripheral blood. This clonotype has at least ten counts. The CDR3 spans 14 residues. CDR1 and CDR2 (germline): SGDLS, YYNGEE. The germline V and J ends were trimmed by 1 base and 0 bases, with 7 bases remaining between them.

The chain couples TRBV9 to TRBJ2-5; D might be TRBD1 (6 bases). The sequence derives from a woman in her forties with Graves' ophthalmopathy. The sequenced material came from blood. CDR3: CASSVTGNQETQYF. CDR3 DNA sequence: TGTGCCAGCAGCGTAACAGGGAACCAAGAGACCCAGTACTTC.